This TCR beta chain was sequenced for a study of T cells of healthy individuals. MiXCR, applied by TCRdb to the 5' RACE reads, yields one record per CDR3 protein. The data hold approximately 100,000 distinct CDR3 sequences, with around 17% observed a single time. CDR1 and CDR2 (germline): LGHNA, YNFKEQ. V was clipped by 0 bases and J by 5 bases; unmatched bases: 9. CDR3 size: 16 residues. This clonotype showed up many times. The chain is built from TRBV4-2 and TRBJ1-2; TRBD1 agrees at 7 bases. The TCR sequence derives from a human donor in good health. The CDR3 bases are TGTGCCAGCAGCCAAGATAGGGGAGCAGGGGGTTATGGCTACACCTTC. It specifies CASSQDRGAGGYGYTF.